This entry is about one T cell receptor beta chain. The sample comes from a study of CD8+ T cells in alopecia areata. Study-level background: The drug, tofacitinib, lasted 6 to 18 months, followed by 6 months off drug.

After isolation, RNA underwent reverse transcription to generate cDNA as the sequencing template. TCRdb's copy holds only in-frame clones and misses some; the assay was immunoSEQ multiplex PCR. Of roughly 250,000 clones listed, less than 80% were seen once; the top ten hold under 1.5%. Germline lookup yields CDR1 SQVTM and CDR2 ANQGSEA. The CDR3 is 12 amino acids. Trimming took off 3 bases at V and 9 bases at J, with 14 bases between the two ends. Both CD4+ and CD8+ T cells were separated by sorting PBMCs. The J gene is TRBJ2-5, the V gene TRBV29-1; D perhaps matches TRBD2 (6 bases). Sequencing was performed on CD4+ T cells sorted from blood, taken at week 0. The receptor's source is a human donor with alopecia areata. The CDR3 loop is CSVEGRSGAQYF. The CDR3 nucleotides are TGCAGCGTTGAGGGCCGGTCGGGAGCCCAGTACTTC.